This T cell receptor beta chain was documented in a study of vaccination and CD4 T cells after COVID-19. Study context: A median of around 70 days (range 14 to 241) separated dose two from the taking of post-vaccine samples. Findings and caveats of the study: Looking at convalescent patients, a median approximately 83% of reactive clones were present only post-vaccination.

Sequencing of the DNA from cultured CD4+ T cells was carried out with the Oncomine TCR Beta short-read assay. TCRdb redid the calling of the PCR reads with MiXCR, one entry per CDR3 protein. The sample lists about 15,000 distinct CDR3 sequences; approximately 45% were seen once. Specified treatment: roughly 11-day PBMC culture with coronavirus spike peptide pools or control peptides (ViraFEST assay). The authors cultured 1.5 million to 2 million PBMCs per well with 8.5 to 10 IU/ml IL-2 and around 9.2 ug/ml peptide pools. Negative selection yielded CD4+ T cells from day-10 cultures. This clonotype was recorded once. Its antigen is not identified. V lost 5 bases and J lost 0; bases outside the gene matches: 12. Germline loops: CDR1 MNHNS, CDR2 SASEGT. This CDR3 comprises 19 residues.

The source of this sequence is a human donor with COVID-19. The chain links TRBV6-1 to TRBJ2-7; 14 nucleotides match TRBD2. Sequenced input: cultured CD4+ T cells from blood. CDR3 amino acids: CASSKKGTSGGPISYEQYF. As DNA, the CDR3 is TGTGCCAGCAGTAAAAAAGGGACTAGCGGGGGCCCTATCTCCTACGAGCAGTACTTC.